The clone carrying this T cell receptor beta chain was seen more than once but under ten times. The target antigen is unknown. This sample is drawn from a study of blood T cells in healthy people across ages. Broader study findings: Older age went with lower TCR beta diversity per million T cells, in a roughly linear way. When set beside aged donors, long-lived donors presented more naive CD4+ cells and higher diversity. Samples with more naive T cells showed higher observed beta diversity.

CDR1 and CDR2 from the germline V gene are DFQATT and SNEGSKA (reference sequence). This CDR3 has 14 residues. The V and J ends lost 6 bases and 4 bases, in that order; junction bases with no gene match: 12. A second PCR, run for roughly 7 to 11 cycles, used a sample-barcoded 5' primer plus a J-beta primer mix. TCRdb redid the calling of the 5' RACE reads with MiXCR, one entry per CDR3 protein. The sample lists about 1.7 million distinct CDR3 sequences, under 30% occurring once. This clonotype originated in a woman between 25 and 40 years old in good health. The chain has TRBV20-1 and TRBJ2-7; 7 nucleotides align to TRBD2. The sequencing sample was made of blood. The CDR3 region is CSAIASGTKYEQYF. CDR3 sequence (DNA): TGCAGTGCGATCGCCTCCGGGACTAAGTACGAGCAGTACTTC.